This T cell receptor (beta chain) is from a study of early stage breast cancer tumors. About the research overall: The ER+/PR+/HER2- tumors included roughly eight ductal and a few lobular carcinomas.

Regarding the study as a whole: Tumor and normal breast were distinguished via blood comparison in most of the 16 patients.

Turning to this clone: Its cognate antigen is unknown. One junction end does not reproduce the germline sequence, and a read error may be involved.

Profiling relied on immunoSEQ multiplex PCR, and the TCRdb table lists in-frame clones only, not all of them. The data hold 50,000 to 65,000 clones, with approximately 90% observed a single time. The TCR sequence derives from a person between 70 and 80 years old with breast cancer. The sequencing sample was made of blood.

CDR3 nucleotide sequence: TGTGCCACCAAGCGCAGTGCTCCCGTCTCCTTC. As protein: CATKRSAPVSF. This sequence joins TRBV6-4 and TRBJ2-7; D unclear. The CDR3 covers 11 residues. Germline assignment: CDR1 MRHNA and CDR2 SNTAGT.